This TCR beta chain was sequenced during a study of blood T cell repertoires in COVID-19 (dated by TCRdb to 2018 to 2020). Notes on the research overall: Collaborator samples came from the United States, Italy and Spain and covered acute and convalescent phases of COVID-19. The material from the prospective study consisted of cDNA or gDNA derived from T cells, B-cell-depleted T cells, or PBMCs. The dataset comprised deeply sampled blood TCRbeta repertoires from subjects exposed to, actively infected with, or recovered from COVID-19. The repertoires were released in a freely available public database meant as a resource for research on the immune response to SARS-CoV-2. The samples were drawn from the first 160 participants of the ongoing ImmuneRACE study and from some 1,300 subjects provided by 6 global collaborators. Sample metadata almost always included a de-identified subject ID, COVID-19 status, age in years and sex. Where available, HLA class I and class II types were obtained from metadata supplied by the sample provider rather than from assay-based typing. Study-wide findings and limitations: The amount of clinical and demographic metadata varied by source and participant and was provided uncurated.

This clone turned up a few times. The specificity of this receptor is unknown. No much larger clone exists at a distance of one base, and base qualities are not known. TCRbeta CDR3 regions were amplified from genomic DNA by means of the immunoSEQ Assay, a bias-controlled multiplex PCR. Under the source paper's analysis protocol: The number of nucleated cells in each sample was estimated from the amplification of reference gene primers within the assay. To quantify the absolute abundance of each unique TCRbeta CDR3 rearrangement, sequence reads were collapsed and filtered. Productive Simpson clonality was computed per sample as the square root of Simpson's diversity index over productive rearrangements. This is the immuneACCESS table as TCRdb keeps it, with only in-frame sequences that have V and J called. A part of the clones is gone; compared with another copy, unresolved V genes explain less than half, and the rest is unexplained. Clonal size and the V and J genes are those of that table, whereas D and trimming came from the DNA. The sample table records more than 200,000 clones; around nine tenths of these occur just once. The ten top clones hold almost 2% of the sample.

Collaborating institutions collected whole blood in K2EDTA tubes following their own protocols. For TCRbeta analysis, collaborators shipped samples as frozen whole blood, isolated PBMCs, or DNA extracted from either of those sample types. V and J lose 3 bases and 2 bases, and a span of 17 bases separates them. From cysteine to phenylalanine, the CDR3 is 16 amino acids long. The read is trimmed to its CDR3 DNA, 48 bases read in frame from base 1. CDR1 SGHNT and CDR2 YENEEA were looked up in the germline V gene. The receptor was isolated from a man aged 25-45 years with active or convalescent COVID-19. The sequence is built from TRBV11-3 and TRBJ2-7; the D gene is perhaps TRBD2, on 7 matching bases. The sequenced sample was peripheral blood. The CDR3 in this case is CASSFRAGAHPYEQYF. The DNA sequence is given as TGTGCCAGCAGCTTCCGGGCGGGGGCGCACCCCTACGAGCAGTACTTC. The variable domain in full, with residues beyond the CDR3 obtained from the reference TRBV11-3 and TRBJ2-7 genes, is EAGVVQSPRYKIIEKKQPVAFWCNPISGHNTLYWYLQNLGQGPELLIRYENEEAVDDSQLPKDRFSAERLKGVDSTLKIQPAELGDSAVYLCASSFRAGAHPYEQYFGPGTRLTVT.